The TCR beta chain under discussion was sequenced for a study of beta chain features in type 1 diabetes. Whole-study results and caveats: Type 1 diabetes patients showed a moderate but significant shortening of TCRB CDR3s in all four CD4+ subsets. Among type 1 diabetes patients, VDJ junctions had fewer insertions and more deletions. For patients, the naive, central memory and Treg TCRB repertoires appeared more alike than for healthy donors. The influence of HLA type on TCRB rearrangement stayed undetermined.

Details on this clone: Its antigen is unknown.

Reverse transcription of all isolated RNA meant that expressed TCRB transcripts were sequenced. Only in-frame clones appear in the TCRdb table, and some are missing; sequencing was by immunoSEQ multiplex PCR. The sample records about 38,000 clones, roughly two thirds being singletons. Germline CDR1 is LNHDA and CDR2 is SQIVND (reference sequence). V was trimmed by 5 bases and J by 4 bases, leaving 12 bases between them. This CDR3 has 14 amino acids. The chain is built from TRBV19 and TRBJ2-1; TRBD1 might be the D (5 bases). The sequence was collected from a woman younger than 45 in good health. The sequencing input was Tregs from blood. The DNA for the CDR3 is TGTGCCAGTAGTCCACTGACAGTGTACAATGAGCAGTTCTTC. Translating it yields CASSPLTVYNEQFF.